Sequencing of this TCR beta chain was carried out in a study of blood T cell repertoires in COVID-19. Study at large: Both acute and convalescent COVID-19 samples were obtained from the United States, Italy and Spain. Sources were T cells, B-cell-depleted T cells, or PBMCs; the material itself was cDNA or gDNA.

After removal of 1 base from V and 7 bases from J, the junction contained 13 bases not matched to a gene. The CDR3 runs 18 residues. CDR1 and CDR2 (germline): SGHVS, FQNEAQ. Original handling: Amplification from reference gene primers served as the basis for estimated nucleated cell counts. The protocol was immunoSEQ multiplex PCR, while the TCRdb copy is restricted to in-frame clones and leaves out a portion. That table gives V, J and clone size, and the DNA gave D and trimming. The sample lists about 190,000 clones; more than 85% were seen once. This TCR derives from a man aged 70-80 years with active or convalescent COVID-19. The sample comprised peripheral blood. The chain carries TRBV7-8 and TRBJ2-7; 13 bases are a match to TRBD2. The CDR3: CASSLGTSGSSWVGEQYF. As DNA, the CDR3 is TGTGCCAGCAGCTTAGGGACTAGCGGGAGTTCTTGGGTAGGGGAGCAGTACTTC.